The rows below give T cell receptor beta chains drawn from one sample of a study of shared clonotypes between healthy human individuals. The repertoire was sequenced with immunoSEQ multiplex PCR; TCRdb's copy has only in-frame clones and lacks some. The data show hundreds of thousands of clones, roughly 95% seen once. Sequencing was carried out using naive CD8+ T cells sorted from blood. The receptor source for this set is a woman aged 30 to 39 in good health. Both conserved end residues are part of each CDR3. Each record gives: J gene, CDR3 length, V gene, clone size, D gene, CDR3 protein. D genes are given only for firm matches. Part of the rows lack a size; the others show once, few, many or a class for expanded clones.

j_call: TRBJ1-2; cdr3_length: 14; v_call: TRBV29-1; clone_size: -; d_call: -; cdr3_aa: CSVVGQGTNYGYTF
j_call: TRBJ2-2; cdr3_length: 12; v_call: TRBV7-9; clone_size: -; d_call: -; cdr3_aa: CASSLQRGELFF
j_call: TRBJ1-3; cdr3_length: 16; v_call: TRBV14; clone_size: -; d_call: -; cdr3_aa: CASSQDFAQGGNTIYF
j_call: TRBJ1-1; cdr3_length: 10; v_call: TRBV29-1; clone_size: -; d_call: -; cdr3_aa: CSVRAGEAFF
j_call: TRBJ1-5; cdr3_length: 11; v_call: TRBV5-8; clone_size: -; d_call: -; cdr3_aa: CASSSIKPQHF
j_call: TRBJ2-1; cdr3_length: 15; v_call: TRBV27; clone_size: -; d_call: TRBD2; cdr3_aa: CASIGGGRWGNEQFF
j_call: TRBJ2-1; cdr3_length: 14; v_call: TRBV27; clone_size: once; d_call: -; cdr3_aa: CASSLSGALDEQFF
j_call: TRBJ2-5; cdr3_length: 17; v_call: TRBV4-1; clone_size: -; d_call: TRBD2; cdr3_aa: CASSQGAGVGAGETQYF
j_call: TRBJ1-2; cdr3_length: 13; v_call: TRBV9; clone_size: -; d_call: TRBD1; cdr3_aa: CASSVAGQGNSTF
j_call: TRBJ1-1; cdr3_length: 13; v_call: TRBV5-1; clone_size: -; d_call: -; cdr3_aa: CASSLDINTEAFF
j_call: TRBJ2-7; cdr3_length: 15; v_call: TRBV28; clone_size: -; d_call: TRBD2; cdr3_aa: CASSLTLAGDYEQYF
j_call: TRBJ1-2; cdr3_length: 14; v_call: TRBV7-9; clone_size: -; d_call: TRBD1; cdr3_aa: CASSPIGTGLGYTF
j_call: TRBJ2-7; cdr3_length: 16; v_call: TRBV28; clone_size: few; d_call: TRBD1; cdr3_aa: CASSLADRAGENEQYF
j_call: TRBJ2-7; cdr3_length: 14; v_call: TRBV27; clone_size: -; d_call: -; cdr3_aa: CASSLRQASYEQYF
j_call: TRBJ2-1; cdr3_length: 15; v_call: TRBV6-5; clone_size: -; d_call: TRBD2; cdr3_aa: CASSFSGNSYNEQFF
j_call: TRBJ1-5; cdr3_length: 14; v_call: TRBV27; clone_size: -; d_call: TRBD1; cdr3_aa: CASSQRDSDQPQHF
j_call: TRBJ2-1; cdr3_length: 17; v_call: TRBV4-2; clone_size: -; d_call: TRBD2; cdr3_aa: CASSQDWRTRFSNEQFF
j_call: TRBJ2-1; cdr3_length: 16; v_call: TRBV11-2; clone_size: -; d_call: -; cdr3_aa: CASSLTTGAPYNEQFF
j_call: TRBJ2-7; cdr3_length: 14; v_call: TRBV5-4; clone_size: -; d_call: -; cdr3_aa: CASSLGAGSYEQYF
j_call: -; cdr3_length: 13; v_call: TRBV5-6; clone_size: -; d_call: -; cdr3_aa: CASSLAGSYEQYF
j_call: TRBJ2-7; cdr3_length: 15; v_call: TRBV28; clone_size: -; d_call: -; cdr3_aa: CASTPTVDSTYEQYF
j_call: TRBJ1-2; cdr3_length: 18; v_call: TRBV9; clone_size: -; d_call: -; cdr3_aa: CASSGMRTGPKGRYGYTF
j_call: TRBJ1-5; cdr3_length: 14; v_call: TRBV28; clone_size: -; d_call: -; cdr3_aa: CASSPDIGNQPQHF
j_call: TRBJ2-7; cdr3_length: 16; v_call: TRBV10-1; clone_size: -; d_call: TRBD2; cdr3_aa: CASSEFLAGGRYEQYF